This TCR beta chain was documented in a study of control samples from healthy donors and cancer patients. Germline CDR1 is SNHLY and CDR2 is FYNNEI. V shed 6 bases and J shed 0 bases, with 4 bases lying between them. The CDR3 is made up of 12 amino acids. Sequenced by immunoSEQ multiplex PCR; TCRdb stores in-frame clones only, minus some. The sample carries about 140,000 clones, about 88% recorded once. The specimen was blood. This sequence joins TRBV2 and TRBJ2-3; D is ambiguous. The sequence came from a woman in her 30s in good health. In DNA, the CDR3 is TGTGCCAGCAGAGGGAGCACAGATACGCAGTATTTT. It yields the protein CASRGSTDTQYF.